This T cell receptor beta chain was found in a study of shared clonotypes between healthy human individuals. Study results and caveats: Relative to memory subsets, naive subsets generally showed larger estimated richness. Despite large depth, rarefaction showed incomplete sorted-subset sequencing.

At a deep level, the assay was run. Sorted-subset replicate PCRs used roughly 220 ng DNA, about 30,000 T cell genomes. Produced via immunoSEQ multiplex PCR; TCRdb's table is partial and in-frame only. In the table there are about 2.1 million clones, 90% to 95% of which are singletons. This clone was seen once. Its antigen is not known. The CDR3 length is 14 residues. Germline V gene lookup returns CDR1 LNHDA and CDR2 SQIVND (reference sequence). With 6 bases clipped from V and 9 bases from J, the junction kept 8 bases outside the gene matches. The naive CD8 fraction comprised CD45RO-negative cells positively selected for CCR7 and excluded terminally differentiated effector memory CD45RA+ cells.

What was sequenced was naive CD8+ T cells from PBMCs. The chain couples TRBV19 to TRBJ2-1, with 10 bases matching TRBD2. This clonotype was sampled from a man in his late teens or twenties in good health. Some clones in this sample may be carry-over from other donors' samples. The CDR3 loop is CASSPRASGGEQFF. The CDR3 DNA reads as TGTGCCAGTAGCCCTCGGGCTAGCGGGGGTGAGCAGTTCTTC.